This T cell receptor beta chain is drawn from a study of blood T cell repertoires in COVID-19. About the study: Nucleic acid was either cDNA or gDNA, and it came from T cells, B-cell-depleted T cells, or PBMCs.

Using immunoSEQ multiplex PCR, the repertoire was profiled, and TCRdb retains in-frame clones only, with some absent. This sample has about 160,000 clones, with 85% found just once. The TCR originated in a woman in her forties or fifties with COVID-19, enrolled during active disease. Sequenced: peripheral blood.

The CDR3 DNA reads as TGTGCCAGTAGTGCCGGGACAGGGGGCGCGAGACAGCCCCAGCATTTT. It is translated as CASSAGTGGARQPQHF. The chain uses TRBV19 and TRBJ1-5; 12 bases fit TRBD1. The germline V gene has CDR1 LNHDA and CDR2 SQIVND (reference sequence). This CDR3 is built from 16 residues. V was pared by 5 bases and J by 7 bases, with 9 bases of the junction left unmatched.